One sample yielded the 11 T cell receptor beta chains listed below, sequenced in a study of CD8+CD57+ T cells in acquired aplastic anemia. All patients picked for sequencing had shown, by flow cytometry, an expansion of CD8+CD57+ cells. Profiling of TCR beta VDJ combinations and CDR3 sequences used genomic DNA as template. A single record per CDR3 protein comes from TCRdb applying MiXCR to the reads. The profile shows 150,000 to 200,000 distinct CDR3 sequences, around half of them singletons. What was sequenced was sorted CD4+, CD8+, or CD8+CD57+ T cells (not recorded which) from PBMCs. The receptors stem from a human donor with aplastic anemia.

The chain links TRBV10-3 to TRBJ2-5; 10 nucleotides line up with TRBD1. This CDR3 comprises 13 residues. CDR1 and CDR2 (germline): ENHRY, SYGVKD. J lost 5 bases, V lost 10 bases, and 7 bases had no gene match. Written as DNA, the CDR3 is TGTGCCAGCAGGGACAGGGGTAGTGAGACCCAGTACTTC. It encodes CASRDRGSETQYF.

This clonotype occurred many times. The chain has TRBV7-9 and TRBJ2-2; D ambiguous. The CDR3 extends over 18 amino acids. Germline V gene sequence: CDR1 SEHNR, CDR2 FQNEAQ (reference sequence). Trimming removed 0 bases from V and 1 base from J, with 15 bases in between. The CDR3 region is CASSLAVGRRLNTGELFF. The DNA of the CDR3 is TGTGCCAGCAGCTTAGCGGTTGGGCGACGGTTGAACACCGGGGAGCTGTTTTTT.

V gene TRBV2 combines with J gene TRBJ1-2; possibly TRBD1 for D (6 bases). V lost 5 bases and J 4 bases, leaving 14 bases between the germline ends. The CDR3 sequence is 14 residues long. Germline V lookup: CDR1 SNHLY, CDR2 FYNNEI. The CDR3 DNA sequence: TGTGCCAGCAGTTATAGGGGGATAGGCTATGGCTACACCTTC. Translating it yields CASSYRGIGYGYTF.

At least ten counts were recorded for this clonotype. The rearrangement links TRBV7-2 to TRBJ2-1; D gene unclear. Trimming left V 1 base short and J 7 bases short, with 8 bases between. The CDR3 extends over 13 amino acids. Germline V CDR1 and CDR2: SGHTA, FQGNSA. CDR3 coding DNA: TGTGCCAGCAGCTTAGAGGCGGCTAATGAGCAGTTCTTC. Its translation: CASSLEAANEQFF. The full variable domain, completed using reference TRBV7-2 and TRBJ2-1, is GAGVSQSPSNKVTEKGKDVELRCDPISGHTALYWYRQSLGQGLEFLIYFQGNSAPDKSGLPSDRFSAERTGGSVSTLTIQRTQQEDSAVYLCASSLEAANEQFFGPGTRLTVL.

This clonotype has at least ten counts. The CDR3 protein is CASSLGPEIYEQYF. CDR3 DNA sequence: TGTGCCAGTAGCTTGGGACCGGAGATCTACGAGCAGTACTTC. V is TRBV19 and J is TRBJ2-7; D tentatively fits TRBD1 or TRBD2 (5 bases each). The V gene's germline CDR1 is LNHDA and CDR2 SQIVND (reference sequence). V was shortened by 6 bases and J by 3 bases, with 15 bases between the two germline ends. CDR3 size: 14 residues.

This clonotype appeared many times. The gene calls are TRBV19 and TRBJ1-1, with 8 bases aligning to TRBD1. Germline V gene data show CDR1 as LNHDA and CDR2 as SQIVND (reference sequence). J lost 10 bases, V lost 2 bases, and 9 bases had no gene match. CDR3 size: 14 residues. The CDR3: CASSIFADRGSAFF. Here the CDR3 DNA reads TGTGCCAGTAGTATATTCGCAGACAGGGGATCAGCTTTCTTT.

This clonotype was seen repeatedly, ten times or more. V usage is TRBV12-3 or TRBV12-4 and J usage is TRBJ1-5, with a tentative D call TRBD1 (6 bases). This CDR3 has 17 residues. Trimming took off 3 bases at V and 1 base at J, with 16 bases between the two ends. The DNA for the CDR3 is TGTGCCAGCAGTTTGAGCCCGGGGAGGGGGAGCAATCAGCCCCAGCATTTT. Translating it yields CASSLSPGRGSNQPQHF.

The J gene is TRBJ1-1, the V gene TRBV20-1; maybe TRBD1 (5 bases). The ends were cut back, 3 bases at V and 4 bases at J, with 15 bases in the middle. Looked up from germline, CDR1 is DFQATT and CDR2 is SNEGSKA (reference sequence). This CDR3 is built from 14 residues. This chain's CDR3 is CSASSRGSRTEAFF. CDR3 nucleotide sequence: TGCAGTGCTAGTTCTCGGGGGAGTCGCACTGAAGCTTTCTTT.

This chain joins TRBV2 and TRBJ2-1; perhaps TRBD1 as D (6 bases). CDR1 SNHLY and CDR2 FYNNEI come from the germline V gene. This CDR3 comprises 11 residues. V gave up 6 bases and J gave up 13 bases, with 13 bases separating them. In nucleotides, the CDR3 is TGTGCCAGCAGGGAGGACAGACGACAGTTCTTC. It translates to CASREDRRQFF.

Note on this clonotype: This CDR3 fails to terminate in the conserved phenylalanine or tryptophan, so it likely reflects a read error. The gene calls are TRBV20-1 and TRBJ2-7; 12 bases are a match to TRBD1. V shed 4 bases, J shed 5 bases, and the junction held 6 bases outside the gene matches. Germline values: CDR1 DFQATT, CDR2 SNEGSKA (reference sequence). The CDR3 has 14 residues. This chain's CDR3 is CSANPGQGADEQYL. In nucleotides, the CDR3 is TGCAGTGCTAATCCGGGACAGGGGGCCGACGAGCAGTACCTC.

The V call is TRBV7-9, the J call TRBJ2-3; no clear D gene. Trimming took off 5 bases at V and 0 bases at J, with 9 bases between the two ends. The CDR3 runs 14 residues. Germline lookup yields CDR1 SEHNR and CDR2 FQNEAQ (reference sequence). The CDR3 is CASSGPYSTDTQYF. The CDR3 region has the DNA TGTGCCAGCAGCGGGCCCTACAGCACAGATACGCAGTATTTT. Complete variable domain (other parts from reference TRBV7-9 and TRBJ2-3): DTGVSQNPRHKITKRGQNVTFRCDPISEHNRLYWYRQTLGQGPEFLTYFQNEAQLEKSRLLSDRFSAERPKGSFSTLEIQRTEQGDSAMYLCASSGPYSTDTQYFGPGTRLTVL.